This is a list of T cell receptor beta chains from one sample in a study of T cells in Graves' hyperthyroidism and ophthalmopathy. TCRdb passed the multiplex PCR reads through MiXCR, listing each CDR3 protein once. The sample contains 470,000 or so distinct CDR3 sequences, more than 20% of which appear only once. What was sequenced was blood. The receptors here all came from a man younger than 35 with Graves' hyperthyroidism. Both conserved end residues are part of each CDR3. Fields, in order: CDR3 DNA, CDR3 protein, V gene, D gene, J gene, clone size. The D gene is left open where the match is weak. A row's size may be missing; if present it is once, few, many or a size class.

cdr3_nt: TGCGCCAGCAGTGAGTCGCAAGGGGAGGAAGCTGAAGCTTTCTTT
cdr3_aa: CASSESQGEEAEAFF
v_call: TRBV10-1
d_call: NA
j_call: TRBJ1-1
clone_size: many

cdr3_nt: TGCAGCGTTAGCAGGGGGACCCACGAGCAGTACTTC
cdr3_aa: CSVSRGTHEQYF
v_call: TRBV29-1
d_call: TRBD1
j_call: TRBJ2-7
clone_size: many

cdr3_nt: TGCGCCAGCAGCTTGATTCCTTCAGGGGACTATGGCTACACCTTC
cdr3_aa: CASSLIPSGDYGYTF
v_call: TRBV5-1
d_call: NA
j_call: TRBJ1-2
clone_size: many

cdr3_nt: TGCAGTGCTAGGGGGAGCGGGGTTGGCGGCTACACCTTC
cdr3_aa: CSARGSGVGGYTF
v_call: TRBV20-1
d_call: NA
j_call: TRBJ1-2
clone_size: NA

cdr3_nt: TGCGCCAGCAGCCAAGATACCGGGCCGGAGGCTTTCTTT
cdr3_aa: CASSQDTGPEAFF
v_call: TRBV4-1
d_call: NA
j_call: TRBJ1-1
clone_size: few

cdr3_nt: TGTGCCAGCAGTTCTGGGACAGGGCCCGGCTACGAGCAGTACTTC
cdr3_aa: CASSSGTGPGYEQYF
v_call: TRBV12-3/TRBV12-4
d_call: TRBD1
j_call: TRBJ2-7
clone_size: NA

cdr3_nt: TGCAGCGTTGACGGCCAGGGCGCCGGCTACACCTTC
cdr3_aa: CSVDGQGAGYTF
v_call: TRBV29-1
d_call: NA
j_call: TRBJ1-2
clone_size: many

cdr3_nt: TGTGCCAGCTCACCACGGGGGGGACCACTCACTGAAGCTTTCTTT
cdr3_aa: CASSPRGGPLTEAFF
v_call: TRBV18
d_call: NA
j_call: TRBJ1-1
clone_size: NA

cdr3_nt: TGTGCCAGCAGTTACGGGGGCGAGTCCTACGAGCAGTACTTC
cdr3_aa: CASSYGGESYEQYF
v_call: TRBV6-2/TRBV6-3
d_call: NA
j_call: TRBJ2-7
clone_size: many

cdr3_nt: TGTGCCAGCAGCTCAGACGGGACTAGTCTTCATCAGTACTTC
cdr3_aa: CASSSDGTSLHQYF
v_call: TRBV5-5
d_call: TRBD2
j_call: TRBJ2-5
clone_size: many

cdr3_nt: TGCGCCAGCAGCCCCAGAGCGGGGGGCGCGGGGGAGCTGTTTTTT
cdr3_aa: CASSPRAGGAGELFF
v_call: TRBV5-1
d_call: TRBD2
j_call: TRBJ2-2
clone_size: NA

cdr3_nt: TGTGCCAGCAGAAACACAGGGGAGGGTTCCTACGAGCAGTACTTC
cdr3_aa: CASRNTGEGSYEQYF
v_call: TRBV11-1
d_call: NA
j_call: TRBJ2-7
clone_size: NA

cdr3_nt: TGTGCCAGCAGTTCAAGTTGGATTACCGGGACCCGACTGATCACTGAAGCTTTCTTT
cdr3_aa: CASSSSWITGTRLITEAFF
v_call: TRBV28
d_call: NA
j_call: TRBJ1-1
clone_size: once

cdr3_nt: TGTGCCAGTAGTAAGAGGCAGGTTGACTTGAACACTGAAGCTTTCTTT
cdr3_aa: CASSKRQVDLNTEAFF
v_call: TRBV19
d_call: NA
j_call: TRBJ1-1
clone_size: many

cdr3_nt: TGTGCCAGCAACCACCACGGGACGGGGAACACTGAAGCTTTCTTT
cdr3_aa: CASNHHGTGNTEAFF
v_call: TRBV11-2
d_call: NA
j_call: TRBJ1-1
clone_size: NA

cdr3_nt: TGTGCCAGCAGTTTGTTACTAGCGGACCAAGAGACCCAGTACTTC
cdr3_aa: CASSLLLADQETQYF
v_call: TRBV27
d_call: TRBD2
j_call: TRBJ2-5
clone_size: many

cdr3_nt: TGTGCCAGCAGTTTGGGCTACAGGAACACTGAAGCTTTCTTT
cdr3_aa: CASSLGYRNTEAFF
v_call: TRBV12-3/TRBV12-4
d_call: NA
j_call: TRBJ1-1
clone_size: many

cdr3_nt: TGTGCCAGCAGACAAACCCGGACAGGGGGGAATTCACCCCTCCACTTT
cdr3_aa: CASRQTRTGGNSPLHF
v_call: TRBV28
d_call: TRBD1
j_call: TRBJ1-6
clone_size: NA

cdr3_nt: TGTGCCAGCAGTTCCCCTAGCGGGGGGGCGAACACCGGGGAGCTGTTTTTT
cdr3_aa: CASSSPSGGANTGELFF
v_call: TRBV6-5
d_call: TRBD2
j_call: TRBJ2-2
clone_size: many

cdr3_nt: TGTGCCAGCAGCTTGGACGGGGTCTACGAGCAGTACTTC
cdr3_aa: CASSLDGVYEQYF
v_call: TRBV5-4
d_call: NA
j_call: TRBJ2-7
clone_size: few

cdr3_nt: TGTGCCAGTAGTATTCCGGGAAGATTCTACGAGCAGTACTTC
cdr3_aa: CASSIPGRFYEQYF
v_call: TRBV19
d_call: NA
j_call: TRBJ2-7
clone_size: many

cdr3_nt: TGTGCCAGCAGTTGGGGTTTCACTGAAGCTTTCTTT
cdr3_aa: CASSWGFTEAFF
v_call: TRBV28
d_call: NA
j_call: TRBJ1-1
clone_size: many

cdr3_nt: TGTGCCAGCAGTTTAGATGGGGCAAGTGAGACCCAGTACTTC
cdr3_aa: CASSLDGASETQYF
v_call: TRBV12-3/TRBV12-4
d_call: NA
j_call: TRBJ2-5
clone_size: few

cdr3_nt: TGTGCCACTACGCTTACAGGGCGTGCGGCCGGGGAGCTGTTTTTT
cdr3_aa: CATTLTGRAAGELFF
v_call: TRBV10-3
d_call: NA
j_call: TRBJ2-2
clone_size: few

cdr3_nt: TGCAGTGCTAGGGCGCTGGACAGGGTAGTTGGCGAGCAGTACTTC
cdr3_aa: CSARALDRVVGEQYF
v_call: TRBV20-1
d_call: TRBD1
j_call: TRBJ2-7
clone_size: many

cdr3_nt: TGCAGTGCACCCCGCGGAGCGGTTGACTACGAGCAGTACTTC
cdr3_aa: CSAPRGAVDYEQYF
v_call: TRBV20-1
d_call: NA
j_call: TRBJ2-7
clone_size: NA

cdr3_nt: TGCGCCAGCAGCTTGGGGCGGGCGCTGAACACTGAAGCTTTCTTT
cdr3_aa: CASSLGRALNTEAFF
v_call: TRBV5-1
d_call: NA
j_call: TRBJ1-1
clone_size: many

cdr3_nt: TGTGCCAGCAGTTTAGGGCCGGGACAGGGCCAAGAGACCCAGTACTTC
cdr3_aa: CASSLGPGQGQETQYF
v_call: TRBV12-3/TRBV12-4
d_call: TRBD1
j_call: TRBJ2-5
clone_size: many

cdr3_nt: TGCAGTGGAAGGGACTGGGAGACCCAGTACTTC
cdr3_aa: CSGRDWETQYF
v_call: TRBV20-1
d_call: NA
j_call: TRBJ2-5
clone_size: NA

cdr3_nt: TGTGCCAGCAGCCAGTCTAACTATGGCTACACCTTC
cdr3_aa: CASSQSNYGYTF
v_call: TRBV3-1
d_call: NA
j_call: TRBJ1-2
clone_size: few

cdr3_nt: TGTGCCATCAGTGAGTCGCCAGACACTGAAGCTTTCTTT
cdr3_aa: CAISESPDTEAFF
v_call: TRBV10-3
d_call: NA
j_call: TRBJ1-1
clone_size: few

cdr3_nt: TGTGCCAGCAGTTCCAGGAATAGCAATCAGCTCCAGCATTTT
cdr3_aa: CASSSRNSNQLQHF
v_call: TRBV6-2/TRBV6-3
d_call: NA
j_call: TRBJ1-5
clone_size: few

cdr3_nt: TGTGCCAGCAGTGAATTAGGCCGCCTAACGTACTTC
cdr3_aa: CASSELGRLTYF
v_call: TRBV25-1
d_call: NA
j_call: TRBJ2-5
clone_size: NA

cdr3_nt: TGTGCCAGCAGAGGGACAGGGTTGGGCATTCAGTACTTC
cdr3_aa: CASRGTGLGIQYF
v_call: TRBV2
d_call: TRBD1
j_call: TRBJ2-4
clone_size: many

cdr3_nt: TGTGCCAGCAGTTACGGAGGTCCGTTTCGTTACGAGCAGTACTTC
cdr3_aa: CASSYGGPFRYEQYF
v_call: TRBV6-2/TRBV6-3
d_call: NA
j_call: TRBJ2-7
clone_size: many

cdr3_nt: TGTGCTAGTGGCCACGGGGCGAACACTGAAGCTTTCTTT
cdr3_aa: CASGHGANTEAFF
v_call: TRBV12-5
d_call: NA
j_call: TRBJ1-1
clone_size: few